This TCR beta chain was profiled in a study of T cell repertoires in cytomegalovirus infection. Study details: Carrying CMV and the relevant HLA type showed in public TCR beta signatures. Study-level results: CMV-specific TCR beta clonotypes restricted by HLA-C were the ones dominating the ex vivo response.

From the reads, TCRdb called clonotypes with MiXCR, one entry per CDR3 protein. In the table there are 54,000 or so distinct CDR3 sequences, 25% to 40% of which are singletons. This clonotype was recorded a few times. Its antigen remains unknown. Per the germline V gene, CDR1 is SGDLS and CDR2 is YYNGEE. Trimming took off 0 bases at V and 7 bases at J, with 27 bases between the two ends. This CDR3 is built from 19 residues. The sequenced material came from PBMCs, sequenced either directly or after in vitro stimulation (not recorded which). The rearrangement uses TRBV9 and TRBJ2-3, with a weak D call TRBD1 (6 bases). The clonotype comes from a human donor in good health (CMV status not recorded). Some clones in this sample may be carry-over from other donors' samples. In nucleotides, the CDR3 is TGTGCCAGCAGCGTAGTAGACCAAGGGGGACACCCGTTAACAAATACGCAGTATTTT. Encoded protein: CASSVVDQGGHPLTNTQYF.